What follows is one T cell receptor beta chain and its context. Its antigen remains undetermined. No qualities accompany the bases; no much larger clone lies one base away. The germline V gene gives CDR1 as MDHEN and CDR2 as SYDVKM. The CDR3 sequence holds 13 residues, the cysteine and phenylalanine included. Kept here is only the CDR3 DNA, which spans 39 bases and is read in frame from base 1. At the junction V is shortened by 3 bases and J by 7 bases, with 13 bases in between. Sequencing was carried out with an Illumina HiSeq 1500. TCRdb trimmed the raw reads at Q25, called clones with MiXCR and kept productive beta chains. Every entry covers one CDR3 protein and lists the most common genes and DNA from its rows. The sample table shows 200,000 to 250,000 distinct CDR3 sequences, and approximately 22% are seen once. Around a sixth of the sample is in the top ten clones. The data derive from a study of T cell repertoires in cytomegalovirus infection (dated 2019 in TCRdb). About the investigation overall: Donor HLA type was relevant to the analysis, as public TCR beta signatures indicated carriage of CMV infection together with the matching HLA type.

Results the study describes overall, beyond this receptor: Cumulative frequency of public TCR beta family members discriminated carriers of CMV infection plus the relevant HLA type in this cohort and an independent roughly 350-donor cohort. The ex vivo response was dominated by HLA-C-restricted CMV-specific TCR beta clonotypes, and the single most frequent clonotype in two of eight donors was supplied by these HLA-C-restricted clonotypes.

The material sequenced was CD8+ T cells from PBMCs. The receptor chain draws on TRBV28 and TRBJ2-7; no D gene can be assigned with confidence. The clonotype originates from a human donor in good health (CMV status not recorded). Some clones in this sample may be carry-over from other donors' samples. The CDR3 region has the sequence CASSFVGPSEQYF. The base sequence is TGTGCCAGCAGTTTTGTGGGTCCTAGTGAGCAGTACTTC.